A selection of T cell receptor beta chains follows, all from one sample in a study of identical twins. TCRdb re-analysed the 5' RACE reads in MiXCR, keeping a single row per CDR3 protein. The profile shows about 660,000 distinct CDR3 sequences, 8.6% of them singletons. These same data were also listed under a study on yellow fever vaccine responses in identical twins.

The sample taken for sequencing was PBMCs. The receptors shown here come from a woman younger than 35 in good health. Each CDR3 is given with its conserved first and last residue. Each record gives: CDR3 DNA, CDR3 protein, D gene, V gene, J gene, clone size. The D gene is left open where the match is weak. A row's size may be missing; if present it is once, few, many or a size class.

TGTGCCAGCAGCCCAGGGGGACAGGGTCCCTACAATGAGCAGTTCTTC	CASSPGGQGPYNEQFF	-	TRBV12-1	TRBJ2-1	few
TGCAGTCCCTCGGGCGGGGACGAGCAGTACTTC	CSPSGGDEQYF	-	TRBV20-1	TRBJ2-7	-
TGCGCCAGCAGCCAAGAGCCCTTGGGGGGGACCTCCTACGAGCAGTACTTC	CASSQEPLGGTSYEQYF	TRBD2	TRBV4-3	TRBJ2-7	many
TGCAGTCAGGCGGGAGGCAATGAGCAGTTCTTC	CSQAGGNEQFF	TRBD2	TRBV20-1	TRBJ2-1	many
TGTGCCAGCAGCCGGATCTTGGACAGAGATTCCCCCGAAGCTTTCTTT	CASSRILDRDSPEAFF	-	TRBV12-3/TRBV12-4	TRBJ1-1	many
TGTGCCAGCAGCCAAGAAACGGGGGCTGGGGCCAACGTCCTGACTTTC	CASSQETGAGANVLTF	-	TRBV3-1	TRBJ2-6	few
TGTGCCACCCAGGCGACAGGGGGTTCCACCGGGGAGCTGTTTTTT	CATQATGGSTGELFF	TRBD1	TRBV10-3	TRBJ2-2	-
TGCGCCAGCAGCTTGGGACCGATCTCCGGGAGGCCCAACGTCCTGACTTTC	CASSLGPISGRPNVLTF	TRBD2	TRBV5-1	TRBJ2-6	few
TGCAGTGCTTTTCCGGGAGGCGCTGAAGCTTTCTTT	CSAFPGGAEAFF	-	TRBV20-1	TRBJ1-1	few
TGTGCCTGGAGTGGACTAGCGAATGAGCAGTTCTTC	CAWSGLANEQFF	TRBD2	TRBV30	TRBJ2-1	-
TGTGCCAGCAACAGCTGGTCGGGCACAGATACGCAGTATTTT	CASNSWSGTDTQYF	-	TRBV7-2	TRBJ2-3	-
TGCAGTGCTAGAGTGGCGAGATCTGCGTACCAAGAGACCCAGTACTTC	CSARVARSAYQETQYF	-	TRBV20-1	TRBJ2-5	-
TGTGCCAGCAGCCCCGGGGTAGCGGGAGGGATGGACGGGGAGCTGTTTTTT	CASSPGVAGGMDGELFF	TRBD2	TRBV7-2	TRBJ2-2	-
TGTGCCAGCAGCCCGTGGACAGGGTGGACAGATACGCAGTATTTT	CASSPWTGWTDTQYF	TRBD1	TRBV14	TRBJ2-3	few
TGCAGTGCTAGAGATGGTGGGGGCGCCTACGAGCAGTACTTC	CSARDGGGAYEQYF	-	TRBV20-1	TRBJ2-7	-
TGTGCCAGCAGCCAAAGGGCTAGCGGACGCACAGATACGCAGTATTTT	CASSQRASGRTDTQYF	TRBD2	TRBV3-1	TRBJ2-3	few
TGTGCCAGCAGTTCCCGGACGGCCTTTAGCTACGAGCAGTACTTC	CASSSRTAFSYEQYF	-	TRBV12-3/TRBV12-4	TRBJ2-7	many
TGTGCCAGCAGCCCGCGGGACAGGGGCCAGAACACTGAAGCTTTCTTT	CASSPRDRGQNTEAFF	TRBD1	TRBV7-9	TRBJ1-1	few
TGTGCCAGCTCTGCTAGCGGGCGGAGCTCCTACGAGCAGTACTTC	CASSASGRSSYEQYF	TRBD2	TRBV18	TRBJ2-7	few
TGTGCCACCAGTGACGAGATTAATGAAAAACTGTTTTTT	CATSDEINEKLFF	-	TRBV24-1	TRBJ1-4	-
TGTGCCAGCAGTCCAACAGGGGACCCCTACAATGAGCAGTTCTTC	CASSPTGDPYNEQFF	TRBD1	TRBV6-2/TRBV6-3	TRBJ2-1	-
TGCAGTGCTACCACGACCCCCGTGGGGACAGATACGCAGTATTTT	CSATTTPVGTDTQYF	-	TRBV20-1	TRBJ2-3	-
TGTGCCAGCAGCCCCTACGCAGCGTTCGGTCCCCGGGACGAGCAGTACTTC	CASSPYAAFGPRDEQYF	-	TRBV9	TRBJ2-7	-
TGTGCCAGCAGCGGAGAGACCGAGGCGTGGGTAGAGACCCAGTACTTC	CASSGETEAWVETQYF	-	TRBV9	TRBJ2-5	few
TGCGCCAGCAGCCGCACGACAGGGGATAACTCCTACGAGCAGTACTTC	CASSRTTGDNSYEQYF	TRBD1	TRBV4-3	TRBJ2-7	-
TGTGCCAGCAGCTTGGCCGGGACAGGGGGCGCGGCAGGTGGCTACACCTTC	CASSLAGTGGAAGGYTF	TRBD1	TRBV5-5	TRBJ1-2	-